The 30 T cell receptor beta chains given below trace back to one sample, sequenced in a study of T cell responses to AZD1222 COVID-19 vaccine. TCRdb keeps only in-frame clones here, not all; method: immunoSEQ multiplex PCR. The sample lists about 150,000 clones; less than 90% were seen once. The sequencing here drew on peripheral blood, taken after recovery from COVID-19. These receptors were collected from an adult who had recovered from COVID-19.

The chain has TRBV19 and TRBJ2-3; tentatively, D is TRBD1 (6 bases). CDR3 length: 15 amino acids. CDR1 and CDR2 (germline): LNHDA, SQIVND (reference sequence). Deletions cut 9 bases from V and 1 base from J, with 17 bases between. CDR3 sequence: CASGAQGWGTDTQYF. The CDR3 bases are TGTGCCAGCGGGGCACAGGGATGGGGCACAGATACGCAGTATTTT.

V and J are TRBV7-9 and TRBJ2-5; 8 nucleotides align to TRBD1. From germline, CDR1 is SEHNR and CDR2 FQNEAQ (reference sequence). CDR3 length: 13 residues. V was clipped by 8 bases and J by 5 bases; unmatched bases: 7. CDR3 in amino acids: CASVRTGRETQYF. CDR3 in DNA: TGTGCCAGCGTCCGGACAGGGAGGGAGACCCAGTACTTC.

With regard to this clone: This same CDR3 is encoded by further DNA sequences in the sample. This rearrangement joins TRBV5-6 to TRBJ1-1; possibly TRBD1 for D (5 bases). V gave up 1 base and J gave up 4 bases, with 8 bases separating them. Germline CDR1 is SGHDT and CDR2 is YYEEEE. The CDR3 is 13 amino acids. The CDR3 bases are TGTGCCAGCAGCTTGCGGAGGGGCACTGAAGCTTTCTTT. Translating gives CASSLRRGTEAFF.

V gene TRBV4-1 combines with J gene TRBJ1-1, with TRBD1 matching over 8 bases. Trimming at V came to 0 bases and at J to 4 bases, leaving 4 bases not matched to a gene. The germline gives CDR1 MGHRA, CDR2 YSYEKL. The CDR3 sequence is 15 residues long. This chain's CDR3 is CASSQDRGPGTEAFF. DNA of the CDR3: TGCGCCAGCAGCCAAGACAGGGGGCCTGGCACTGAAGCTTTCTTT.

This clone was detected ten times or more. This chain links TRBV11-2 with TRBJ2-1; 12 nucleotides line up with TRBD1. V shed 5 bases and J 4 bases; nucleotides not matched to a gene: 6. Looked up from germline, CDR1 is SGHAT and CDR2 is FQNNGV. There are 16 residues in the CDR3. The CDR3 here is CASSPGQGARYNEQFF. The CDR3 nucleotides are TGTGCCAGCAGCCCGGGACAGGGGGCAAGGTACAATGAGCAGTTCTTC.

This chain joins TRBV6-5 and TRBJ2-7, with D unclear. There are 12 residues in the CDR3. The V and J ends lost 7 bases and 4 bases respectively, with 11 bases between them. Germline assignment: CDR1 MNHEY and CDR2 SVGAGI. CDR3 residues: CASKSGVYEQYF. CDR3 in DNA: TGTGCCAGCAAGAGTGGTGTGTACGAGCAGTACTTC.

CDR3 DNA: TGTGCCAGCAGTGTCAGGGGTAATGAAGCTTTCTTT. It translates to CASSVRGNEAFF. The V and J genes are TRBV27 and TRBJ1-1; TRBD1 is a possible D gene (6 bases). V gave up 5 bases and J gave up 7 bases, with 11 bases separating them. This CDR3 has 12 residues. The germline V gene has CDR1 MNHEY and CDR2 SMNVEV (reference sequence).

V gene TRBV5-1 combines with J gene TRBJ2-2; 10 bases match TRBD1. Germline CDR1 and CDR2: SGHRS and YFSETQ. The V segment lost 4 bases and the J segment 1 base; nucleotides outside the gene matches: 4. The CDR3 has 16 amino acids. The CDR3 nucleotides read TGCGCCAGCAGCCGGACAGGGGGTGTGAACACCGGGGAGCTGTTTTTT. Translating it yields CASSRTGGVNTGELFF.

The chain links TRBV5-5 to TRBJ1-1; D remains ambiguous. Germline V gene lookup returns CDR1 SGHKS and CDR2 YYEKEE (reference sequence). Trimming took 3 bases from V and 0 from J, leaving 6 bases between them. The CDR3 is 13 residues long. Written as DNA, the CDR3 is TGTGCCAGCAGCTGGGCTATGAACACTGAAGCTTTCTTT. As protein: CASSWAMNTEAFF.

As concerns this clone: The germline gene is not matched at one end of the junction; a read error may be the cause. Here the CDR3 DNA reads TGTGCAAGCAGGGGAGGAAAGACCCAGTACTTC. It is translated as CASRGGKTQYF. This sequence joins TRBV2 and TRBJ2-5; D tentatively reads TRBD1 or TRBD2 (6 bases each). Germline V gene sequence: CDR1 SNHLY, CDR2 FYNNEI. CDR3 length: 11 residues.

The table lists this clone with a count of one. The chain joins TRBV9 to TRBJ2-5; 16 nucleotides align to TRBD2. The CDR3 is 17 residues long. Germline V gene sequence: CDR1 SGDLS, CDR2 YYNGEE. Trimming at V came to 3 bases and at J to 5 bases, leaving 7 bases not matched to a gene. In DNA, the CDR3 is TGTGCCAGCAGCGAGGGGACTAGCGGGGGGGCCGCCGAGACCCAGTACTTC. Translated, it gives CASSEGTSGGAAETQYF.

V and J are TRBV7-9 and TRBJ1-5; 8 bases align to TRBD1. The V gene end was trimmed by 6 bases and the J gene end by 4 bases; junction bases not matched to a gene: 5. There are 14 residues in the CDR3. Germline assignment: CDR1 SEHNR and CDR2 FQNEAQ (reference sequence). The CDR3 DNA reads as TGTGCCAGCAGTTCGACAGGGGTAAATCAGCCCCAGCATTTT. It translates to CASSSTGVNQPQHF.

This sequence joins TRBV3-1 (or the pseudogene TRBV3-2) and TRBJ2-7; D unclear. V was trimmed by 0 bases and J by 5 bases, leaving 8 bases between them. The germline V gene has CDR1 LGHDT and CDR2 YNNKEL (reference sequence). The CDR3 has 13 residues. CDR3 sequence (DNA): TGTGCCAGCAGCCAAGACCGGTTGGACGAGCAGTACTTC. It is translated as CASSQDRLDEQYF.

For this clone: At one end the junction does not follow the germline gene, possibly because of a read error. The rearrangement uses TRBV7-7 and TRBJ2-1; D might be TRBD2 (5 bases). The CDR3 consists of 13 residues. The germline V gene encodes CDR1 SSHAT and CDR2 FNYEAQ (reference sequence). The CDR3 region has the DNA TGTGCTAGCAGCGCTACTAGTTCGGGGGAGCAGTTCTTC. It specifies CASSATSSGEQFF.

J is TRBJ2-2 and V is TRBV5-5; D is undetermined. Germline lookup yields CDR1 SGHKS and CDR2 YYEKEE (reference sequence). The V end was cut by 5 bases, the J end by 5 bases, with 10 bases between. This CDR3 is built from 13 residues. CDR3 region: CASSRWGTGELFF. Written as DNA, the CDR3 is TGTGCCAGCAGTCGCTGGGGTACCGGGGAGCTGTTTTTT.

The chain links TRBV7-8 to TRBJ2-2, with 9 bases fitting TRBD2. V was pared by 4 bases and J by 4 bases, with 10 bases of the junction left unmatched. This CDR3 spans 17 amino acids. Germline CDR1 SGHVS, CDR2 FQNEAQ. The CDR3 DNA reads TGTGCCAGCAGCTGGCGGGGGGGGCGCATGGGCACCGGGGAGCTGTTTTTT. Its protein is CASSWRGGRMGTGELFF.

The chain combines TRBV19 with TRBJ1-5; D unclear. V was shortened by 5 bases and J by 7 bases, with 18 bases between the two germline ends. CDR3 length equals 15 residues. The germline gives CDR1 LNHDA, CDR2 SQIVND (reference sequence). The CDR3 is CASSFPTPTRQPQHF. DNA of the CDR3: TGTGCCAGTAGTTTTCCGACCCCAACGAGGCAGCCCCAGCATTTT.

The chain has TRBV19 and TRBJ2-7; TRBD1 aligns across 11 bases. Germline trimming cut 4 bases from V and 4 bases from J; bases unmatched to any gene: 9. The germline gives CDR1 LNHDA, CDR2 SQIVND (reference sequence). This CDR3 contains 16 residues. CDR3 bases: TGTGCCAGTAGTACCCGGTCGGGACAGGGGGTGTACGAGCAGTACTTC. As protein: CASSTRSGQGVYEQYF.

This chain connects TRBV19 to TRBJ2-7, with 10 bases that match TRBD1. The germline V gene has CDR1 LNHDA and CDR2 SQIVND (reference sequence). The CDR3 is 17 amino acids. Germline trimming cut 5 bases from V and 4 bases from J; bases unmatched to any gene: 14. DNA for the CDR3: TGTGCCAGTAGTCCTCCCAATGGGGACAGGGGTGGATACGAGCAGTACTTC. This encodes CASSPPNGDRGGYEQYF.

V and J are TRBV19 and TRBJ1-2; D gene ambiguous. The CDR3 runs to 14 residues. Germline V gene sequence: CDR1 LNHDA, CDR2 SQIVND (reference sequence). V lost 8 bases and J 0 bases, leaving 13 bases between the germline ends. CDR3 nucleotide sequence: TGTGCCAGTCTGACACCTTTAGCTAACTATGGCTACACCTTC. As protein: CASLTPLANYGYTF.

This clone was seen a handful of times. The chain recombines TRBV6-1 with TRBJ1-1; D gene ambiguous. The V and J ends lost 2 bases and 3 bases respectively, with 4 bases between them. The CDR3 spans 12 residues. Germline V gene sequence: CDR1 MNHNS, CDR2 SASEGT. The CDR3 sequence is CASSEWDTEAFF. CDR3 DNA: TGTGCCAGCAGTGAATGGGACACTGAAGCTTTCTTT.

The chain uses TRBV10-1 and TRBJ1-1; possibly TRBD1 for D (5 bases). The V gene lost 5 bases and the J gene lost 5 bases, with 18 bases spanning the gap. Germline CDR1 and CDR2: WNHNN and SYGVQD (reference sequence). CDR3 length equals 15 residues. The CDR3 reads CASSSPGLPLTEAFF. The DNA for the CDR3 is TGCGCCAGCAGTTCTCCGGGACTCCCGTTGACTGAAGCTTTCTTT.

The gene calls are TRBV9 and TRBJ1-2; D is undetermined. V was trimmed by 3 bases and J by 4 bases, leaving 10 bases between them. Per germline, CDR1 SGDLS and CDR2 YYNGEE. This CDR3 is 13 amino acids long. The CDR3 spells CASSGGRSYGYTF. In nucleotides, the CDR3 is TGTGCCAGCAGCGGGGGTCGGAGCTATGGCTACACCTTC.

This rearrangement joins TRBV7-2 to TRBJ2-5; D may be TRBD1 or TRBD2 (5 bases each). With 1 base removed from V and 4 bases from J, the gap between germline ends came to 10 bases. The CDR3 is 14 residues long. Germline assignment: CDR1 SGHTA and CDR2 FQGNSA. The CDR3 region is CASSLEMGVETQYF. DNA of the CDR3: TGTGCCAGCAGCTTAGAGATGGGGGTAGAGACCCAGTACTTC.

The J gene is TRBJ2-1, the V gene TRBV27, with 9 bases fitting TRBD2. The J segment lost 7 bases and the V segment lost 2 bases, leaving 0 bases of the junction unmatched. In germline, CDR1 is MNHEY, CDR2 SMNVEV (reference sequence). The CDR3 spans 13 residues. CDR3 loop: CASSLGLANEQFF. In nucleotides, the CDR3 is TGTGCCAGCAGTTTAGGACTAGCGAATGAGCAGTTCTTC.

This clone was counted between two and nine times. The chain employs TRBV5-1 and TRBJ2-5; TRBD2 agrees at 10 bases. The V and J ends lost 3 bases and 5 bases, in that order; junction bases with no gene match: 19. CDR1 SGHRS and CDR2 YFSETQ come from the germline V gene. This CDR3 has 19 residues. The CDR3 sequence: CASSSGTSDGYLMGETQYF. CDR3 nucleotide sequence: TGCGCCAGCAGCTCCGGGACTAGCGACGGGTACTTAATGGGGGAGACCCAGTACTTC.

V is TRBV7-9 and J is TRBJ2-7; possibly TRBD2 for D (6 bases). V was pared by 6 bases and J by 4 bases, with 16 bases between. Germline CDR1 SEHNR, CDR2 FQNEAQ (reference sequence). This CDR3 spans 14 amino acids. CDR3 coding DNA: TGTGCCAGCAGTTCGGCCTCCGCGGGATACGAGCAGTACTTC. It yields the protein CASSSASAGYEQYF.

This clone occurred once. The chain links TRBV4-1 to TRBJ1-2, with 9 positions matching TRBD1. The germline V gene has CDR1 MGHRA and CDR2 YSYEKL. Unmatched junction bases numbered 8, after V lost 2 bases and J lost 7 bases. This CDR3 spans 15 amino acids. CDR3 amino acids: CASSQLLGQGSGYTF. The CDR3 DNA reads TGCGCCAGCAGCCAACTACTGGGACAGGGAAGTGGCTACACCTTC.

The chain couples TRBV9 to TRBJ1-1; D unclear. The CDR3 totals 17 residues. V shed 0 bases and J shed 1 base, with 16 bases lying between them. In germline, CDR1 is SGDLS, CDR2 YYNGEE. This CDR3 reads CASSVAPGVAENTEAFF. The CDR3 nucleotides are TGTGCCAGCAGCGTAGCTCCCGGGGTCGCTGAGAACACTGAAGCTTTCTTT.

In regard to this clone: A much larger clone lies one base from this, so it may be a read error. The rearrangement joins TRBV7-3 to TRBJ1-1, with D perhaps TRBD1 (5 bases). Trimming shortened V by 2 bases and J by 1 base, and 5 bases separated the two germline ends. The germline V gene has CDR1 SGHTA and CDR2 FQGTGA. This CDR3 comprises 13 residues. The CDR3 reads CASSLGANTEAFF. The CDR3 DNA sequence: TGTGCCAGCAGCTTAGGGGCGAACACTGAAGCTTTCTTT.